Below are 16 T cell receptor beta chains sequenced from a single sample in a study of blood T cell repertoires in COVID-19. Clones were read by immunoSEQ multiplex PCR, and TCRdb kept only the in-frame ones, dropping some. This table has about 160,000 clones, 75% to 90% appearing once. Sequenced input: peripheral blood. These receptors all come from a human donor with acute or convalescent COVID-19. The donor label of this sample is uncertain.

The genes are TRBV28 and TRBJ2-2, with 10 bases aligning to TRBD1. The CDR3 runs to 15 residues. The V gene end was trimmed by 7 bases and the J gene end by 5 bases; junction bases not matched to a gene: 7. Germline CDR1 and CDR2: MDHEN and SYDVKM. The CDR3 DNA reads TGTGCCAGCACCGCGGGACAGGGGCGAACCGGGGAGCTGTTTTTT. It translates to CASTAGQGRTGELFF.

The gene calls are TRBV5-3 and TRBJ2-7, with a weak D call TRBD2 (6 bases). TRBV5-3 is an open reading frame whose function is uncertain. V lost 10 bases to trimming and J lost 9 bases, with 23 bases between them. This CDR3 is built from 13 residues. CDR3 region: CACKEGLDGSQYF. In nucleotides, the CDR3 is TGTGCCTGTAAGGAGGGCCTTGATGGATCGCAGTACTTC.

The chain is built from TRBV4-2 and TRBJ1-2; tentative D call: TRBD1 (5 bases). Germline V gives CDR1 LGHNA, CDR2 YNFKEQ. The V and J ends lost 0 bases and 2 bases respectively, with 13 bases between them. There are 16 residues in the CDR3. The DNA of the CDR3 is TGTGCCAGCAGCCAAGACTTGGGGGGAAAGAACTATGGCTACACCTTC. It specifies CASSQDLGGKNYGYTF.

This sequence joins TRBV15 and TRBJ1-3; no definite D call. The CDR3 covers 15 residues. V was cut by 3 bases and J by 2 bases, with 11 bases left in between. Per germline, CDR1 LNHNV and CDR2 YYDKDF (reference sequence). The CDR3 coding sequence is TGTGCCACCAGCAGTGCCTACGAACCTGGAAACACCATATATTTT. Encoded protein: CATSSAYEPGNTIYF.

A few counts support this clone. This specimen includes other DNA sequences encoding the same CDR3. V usage is TRBV7-2 and J usage is TRBJ2-7, with TRBD2 as a possible D gene (6 bases). Trimming cost V 1 base and J 0 bases, with 7 bases left between them. Looked up from germline, CDR1 is SGHTA and CDR2 is FQGNSA. The CDR3 has 14 residues. This CDR3 reads CASSLGRGSYEQYF. Written as DNA, the CDR3 is TGTGCCAGCAGCTTAGGGCGGGGCTCCTACGAGCAGTACTTC.

The CDR3 DNA follows: TGTGCCAGCAGCCCATCCTCTAGCGGGGGTGCAGATACGCAGTATTTT. Protein product: CASSPSSSGGADTQYF. The chain uses TRBV4-2 and TRBJ2-3, with 10 bases that match TRBD2. Germline lookup yields CDR1 LGHNA and CDR2 YNFKEQ. This CDR3 is 16 amino acids long. Unmatched junction bases numbered 8, after V lost 4 bases and J lost 4 bases.

The chain employs TRBV4-2 and TRBJ1-2; 7 nucleotides align to TRBD1. This CDR3 comprises 14 residues. Germline assignment: CDR1 LGHNA and CDR2 YNFKEQ. Losses at the gene ends were 2 bases for V and 6 bases for J; bases not matched to a gene: 6. CDR3 loop: CASSQTQGGHGYTF. The CDR3, as DNA: TGTGCCAGCAGCCAAACGCAGGGGGGCCATGGCTACACCTTC.

The rearrangement uses TRBV14 and TRBJ1-2; weak D call: TRBD1 (6 bases). V was pared by 4 bases and J by 8 bases, with 14 bases between. CDR3 length: 13 amino acids. Germline CDR1 and CDR2: SGHDN and FVKESK. CDR3 sequence reads: CASSPAGVGGYTF. For the CDR3, the DNA is TGTGCCAGCAGCCCGGCAGGGGTTGGAGGCTACACCTTC.

This sequence joins TRBV29-1 and TRBJ1-1; TRBD1 matches 9 bases. Per germline, CDR1 SQVTM and CDR2 ANQGSEA. This CDR3 has 19 amino acids. The V and J ends lost 6 bases and 0 bases, in that order; junction bases with no gene match: 20. This CDR3 is CSVQLSPGQGRGLNTEAFF. CDR3 bases: TGCAGCGTACAGCTAAGCCCGGGACAGGGAAGAGGGCTGAACACTGAAGCTTTCTTT. The variable domain in full, with the rest retrieved from reference TRBV29-1 and TRBJ1-1, is SAVISQKPSRDICQRGTSLTIQCQVDSQVTMMFWYRQQPGQSLTLIATANQGSEATYESGFVIDKFPISRPNLTFSTLTVSNMSPEDSSIYLCSVQLSPGQGRGLNTEAFFGQGTRLTVV.

The chain employs TRBV19 and TRBJ1-5; weak D call: TRBD1 (6 bases). Trimming pared 1 base from V and 7 bases from J, leaving 14 bases between. The CDR3 is 15 residues long. Germline-derived CDR1 and CDR2 are LNHDA and SQIVND (reference sequence). The CDR3 sequence: CASSIVGRGRQPQHF. DNA for the CDR3: TGTGCCAGTAGTATAGTTGGCAGGGGCCGCCAGCCCCAGCATTTT.

The CDR3 coding sequence is TGTGCCAGCAGCTTTAGGGGGCGGCAAGAGACCCAGTACTTC. It specifies CASSFRGRQETQYF. The V gene is TRBV11-1, the J gene TRBJ2-5; TRBD1 agrees at 7 bases. The germline V gene has CDR1 SGHAT and CDR2 FQDESV (reference sequence). The ends lost 3 bases at V and 2 bases at J; junction bases unmatched: 3. CDR3 length: 14 residues. The whole variable domain, remainder taken from reference TRBV11-1 and TRBJ2-5, is EAEVAQSPRYKITEKSQAVAFWCDPISGHATLYWYRQILGQGPELLVQFQDESVVDDSQLPKDRFSAERLKGVDSTLKIQPAELGDSAMYLCASSFRGRQETQYFGPGTRLLVL.

V is TRBV3-1 (or the pseudogene TRBV3-2) and J is TRBJ2-7; 7 positions agree with TRBD2. The V and J ends lost 4 bases and 4 bases, in that order; junction bases with no gene match: 13. Germline CDR1 is LGHDT and CDR2 is YNNKEL (reference sequence). There are 16 residues in the CDR3. In nucleotides, the CDR3 is TGTGCCAGCAGCCCTGACCTTGGACTAGTATCGTACGAGCAGTACTTC. This encodes CASSPDLGLVSYEQYF.

This clone has just one count. The rearrangement links TRBV18 to TRBJ1-4; maybe TRBD1 (6 bases). Trimming took 1 base from V and 0 from J, leaving 9 bases between them. Germline CDR1 KGHSH, CDR2 LQKENI. CDR3 length: 16 amino acids. CDR3 nucleotide sequence: TGTGCCAGCTCACCACTACAGGGTCCAACTAATGAAAAACTGTTTTTT. Its protein product is CASSPLQGPTNEKLFF.

V usage is TRBV4-2 and J usage is TRBJ2-1; 11 nucleotides match TRBD1. The junction had 1 base not matched to a gene; V was cut back by 1 base and J by 11 bases. This CDR3 is built from 13 residues. The germline V gene has CDR1 LGHNA and CDR2 YNFKEQ. The CDR3 region has the DNA TGTGCCAGCAGCCAAGGGACAGGGGGCAAGCAGTTCTTC. This encodes CASSQGTGGKQFF.

CDR3 region: CSASGTANTGELFF. For the CDR3, the DNA is TGCAGTGCTAGTGGGACAGCAAACACCGGGGAGCTGTTTTTT. The chain has TRBV20-1 and TRBJ2-2; the match to TRBD1 covers 7 bases. Germline CDR1 reads DFQATT; CDR2 reads SNEGSKA (reference sequence). V shed 3 bases, J shed 2 bases, and the junction held 3 bases outside the gene matches. The CDR3 covers 14 residues.

J is TRBJ2-1 and V is TRBV28, with 7 bases matching TRBD2. The junction had 14 bases not matched to a gene; V was cut back by 3 bases and J by 0 bases. CDR1 is MDHEN and CDR2 is SYDVKM in the germline V gene. The CDR3 consists of 19 residues. The CDR3 sequence is CASSFGSGTVVLSYNEQFF. For the CDR3, the DNA is TGTGCCAGCAGTTTTGGGAGCGGGACGGTTGTACTCTCCTACAATGAGCAGTTCTTC.